This T cell receptor (beta chain) stems from a study of shared clonotypes between healthy human individuals. The protocol was immunoSEQ multiplex PCR, while the TCRdb copy is restricted to in-frame clones and leaves out a portion. The data show just over 2,000,000 clones, approximately 94% seen once. Naive CD8 isolation took CD45RO-negative cells positively selected for CCR7 and excluded terminally differentiated effector memory CD45RA+ cells. The CDR3 is 13 amino acids. Trimming took 5 bases from V and 2 from J, leaving 10 bases between them. Germline loops: CDR1 WNHNN, CDR2 SYGVQD (reference sequence). Points on this clone: Distinct nucleotide sequences in the sample also encode this CDR3.

The sample comprised naive CD8+ T cells sorted from blood. The chain has TRBV10-1 and TRBJ2-7; D may correspond to TRBD1 or TRBD2 (5 bases each). This TCR derives from a man in his late teens or twenties in good health. In DNA form, the CDR3 reads TGCGCCAGCAGTCCGGGGCCAACCTACGAGCAGTACTTC. Translating gives CASSPGPTYEQYF.